This record looks at one T cell receptor (beta chain) sequence and its context. This sample was taken from a study of multiple sclerosis patients with progressive multifocal leukoencephalopathy. The time point denotes: roughly 13 months of natalizumab therapy. T1 and T2 blood were collected at 6 and 12 months of natalizumab. The CDR3 consists of 15 residues. Trimming left V 6 bases short and J 4 bases short, with 16 bases between. CDR1 and CDR2 from the germline V gene are SNHLY and FYNNEI. The repertoire was sequenced with immunoSEQ multiplex PCR; TCRdb's copy has only in-frame clones and lacks some. The table shows 20,000 to 30,000 clones, with 75% to 95% occurring only once.

The clonotype originates from a man aged 30 to 39 with multiple sclerosis. The material sequenced was PBMCs, taken from a patient treated with natalizumab. V gene TRBV2 combines with J gene TRBJ2-1, with D perhaps TRBD2 (7 bases). The CDR3 is CASSTDGGQYNEQFF. In nucleotides, the CDR3 is TGTGCCAGCAGCACGGACGGGGGGCAATACAATGAGCAGTTCTTC.